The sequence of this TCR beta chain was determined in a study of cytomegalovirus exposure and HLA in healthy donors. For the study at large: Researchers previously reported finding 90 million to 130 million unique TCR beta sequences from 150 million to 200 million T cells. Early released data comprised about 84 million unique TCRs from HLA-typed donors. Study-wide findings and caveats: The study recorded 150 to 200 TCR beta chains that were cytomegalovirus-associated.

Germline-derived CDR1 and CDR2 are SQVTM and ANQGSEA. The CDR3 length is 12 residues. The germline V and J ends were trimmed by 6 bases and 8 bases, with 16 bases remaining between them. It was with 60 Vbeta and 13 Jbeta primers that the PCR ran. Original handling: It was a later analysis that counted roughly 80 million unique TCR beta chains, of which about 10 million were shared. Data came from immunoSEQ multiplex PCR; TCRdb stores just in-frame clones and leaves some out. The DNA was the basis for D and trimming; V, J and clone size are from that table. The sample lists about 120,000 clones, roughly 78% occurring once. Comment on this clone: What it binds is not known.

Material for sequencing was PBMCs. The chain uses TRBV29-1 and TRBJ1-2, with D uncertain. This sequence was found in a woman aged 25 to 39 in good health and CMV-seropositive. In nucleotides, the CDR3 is TGCAGCGTCCCCAGTTACGCCGGGGGCTACACCTTC. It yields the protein CSVPSYAGGYTF.